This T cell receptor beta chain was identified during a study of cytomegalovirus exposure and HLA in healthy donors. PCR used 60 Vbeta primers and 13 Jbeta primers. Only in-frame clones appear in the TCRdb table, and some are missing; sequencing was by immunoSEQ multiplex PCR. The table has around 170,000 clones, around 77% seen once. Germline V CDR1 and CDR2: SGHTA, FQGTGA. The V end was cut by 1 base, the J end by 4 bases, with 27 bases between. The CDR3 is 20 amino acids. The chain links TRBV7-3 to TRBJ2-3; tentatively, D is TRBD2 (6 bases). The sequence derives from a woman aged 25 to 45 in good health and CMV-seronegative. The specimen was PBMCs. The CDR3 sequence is CASSLKEGFGVTRRADTQYF. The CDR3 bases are TGTGCCAGCAGCTTAAAGGAGGGGTTCGGGGTGACTCGCCGCGCAGATACGCAGTATTTT.